Following are 25 T cell receptor beta chains from one sample sequenced in a study of T cells in Graves' hyperthyroidism and ophthalmopathy (dated 2019 in TCRdb). The method was multiplex PCR. The reads were generated on an Illumina HiSeq 2000. The TCR beta CDR3 regions were amplified from RNA transcripts. A first-round RT-PCR of the TCR CDR3 used the HTBI primer set with the Qiagen OneStep RT-PCR kit. TCRdb's own reprocessing of the public reads used fastp at Q25 and MiXCR and kept productive beta chains. Rows with one shared CDR3 protein collapse into an entry with the most common genes and DNA. A total of more than 300,000 distinct CDR3 sequences appear in this sample, roughly 20% of them only once. The ten largest clones represent less than 45% of the sample. Sequences were obtained from blood. These receptors came from a man aged 18 to 30 with Graves' ophthalmopathy.

There are a few counts of this clonotype. A read error is possible here, since a much larger clone lies one base away. The chain is built from TRBV28 and TRBJ2-7; D is uncertain. CDR1 is MDHEN, CDR2 SYDVKM, per germline. This CDR3 spans 14 amino acids. CDR3 DNA: TGTGCCAACAGTTCGTCCCTGCTCCCCTACGAGCAGTACTTC. It yields the protein CANSSSLLPYEQYF.

The sample holds many counts of this clonotype. The chain uses TRBV11-2 and TRBJ2-7; possibly TRBD1 or TRBD2 for D (5 bases each). Trimming took off 5 bases at V and 0 bases at J, with 14 bases between the two ends. Germline-derived CDR1 and CDR2 are SGHAT and FQNNGV. This CDR3 has 15 amino acids. The CDR3 nucleotides are TGTGCCAGCAGCGGATCCGGGACGGACTCCTACGAGCAGTACTTC. Translating gives CASSGSGTDSYEQYF. The full variable domain, completed using reference TRBV11-2 and TRBJ2-7, is EAGVAQSPRYKIIEKRQSVAFWCNPISGHATLYWYQQILGQGPKLLIQFQNNGVVDDSQLPKDRFSAERLKGVDSTLKIQPAKLEDSAVYLCASSGSGTDSYEQYFGPGTRLTVT.

This sequence joins TRBV24-1 and TRBJ1-1; D unresolved. V was cut by 6 bases and J by 5 bases, with 12 bases left in between. The germline V gene encodes CDR1 KGHDR and CDR2 SFDVKD. The CDR3 contains 13 residues. The CDR3 spells CATSLGPGTEAFF. DNA for the CDR3: TGTGCCACCAGTCTTGGGCCGGGGACTGAAGCTTTCTTT.

This clonotype appeared many times. This rearrangement joins TRBV11-2 to TRBJ2-7; the D gene could be TRBD1 or TRBD2 (5 bases each). The CDR3 is 14 residues long. From germline, CDR1 is SGHAT and CDR2 FQNNGV. V shed 8 bases and J shed 0 bases, with 14 bases lying between them. The CDR3 nucleotides are TGTGCCAGCGCACTCGGGGCAGGCTCCTACGAGCAGTACTTC. Protein product: CASALGAGSYEQYF.

This clonotype was found many times. This chain connects TRBV10-3 to TRBJ1-2; a weak D match, TRBD1 (5 bases). CDR1 is ENHRY, CDR2 SYGVKD, per germline. V was cut by 10 bases and J by 8 bases, with 14 bases left in between. The CDR3 loop spans 11 amino acids. CDR3 DNA sequence: TGTGCCACCGGGGCCACAAAGGGCTACACCTTC. Amino acid sequence: CATGATKGYTF.

The CDR3 loop is CASSLSASTPEKLFF. The CDR3 DNA reads as TGTGCCAGCAGCTTATCAGCGTCGACGCCCGAAAAACTGTTTTTT. The rearrangement uses TRBV7-9 and TRBJ1-4; D unclear. Trimming shortened V by 2 bases and J by 8 bases, and 15 bases separated the two germline ends. Germline CDR1 reads SEHNR; CDR2 reads FQNEAQ (reference sequence). The length of the CDR3 is 15 residues.

The chain has TRBV5-1 and TRBJ2-1; tentative D call: TRBD1 (6 bases). Trimming removed 0 bases from V and 4 bases from J, with 11 bases in between. Germline V CDR1 and CDR2: SGHRS, YFSETQ. The CDR3 runs to 15 residues. CDR3 nucleotide sequence: TGCGCCAGCAGCTTGGTGGGACACGATTACAATGAGCAGTTCTTC. This encodes CASSLVGHDYNEQFF.

Ten or more counts support this clonotype. The chain is built from TRBV27 and TRBJ1-6; D is uncertain. In germline, CDR1 is MNHEY, CDR2 SMNVEV (reference sequence). The V end was cut by 8 bases, the J end by 7 bases, with 18 bases between. The CDR3 contains 15 residues. The CDR3 DNA sequence: TGTGCCAGCTGCTTACTCCCCCTGGCCAATTCACCCCTCCACTTT. Its protein is CASCLLPLANSPLHF.

This clonotype showed up many times. The genes are TRBV20-1 and TRBJ2-3; TRBD2 aligns across 8 bases. The trim removed 5 bases at V and 4 bases at J, leaving 2 bases unmatched. The germline gives CDR1 DFQATT, CDR2 SNEGSKA (reference sequence). This CDR3 spans 12 amino acids. The CDR3: CSAATSADTQYF. CDR3 coding DNA: TGCAGTGCTGCGACTAGCGCAGATACGCAGTATTTT.

This clonotype was counted ten times or more. This chain joins TRBV6-1 and TRBJ2-3; TRBD1 or TRBD2 may be the D gene (5 bases each). From germline, CDR1 is MNHNS and CDR2 SASEGT. The CDR3 is 14 amino acids. V was clipped by 10 bases and J by 2 bases, with 16 bases between them. CDR3 sequence: CATTNGANTDTQYF. Written as DNA, the CDR3 is TGTGCCACCACAAACGGGGCAAACACAGATACGCAGTATTTT.

This rearrangement joins TRBV6-2 or TRBV6-3 to TRBJ1-2; D gene uncertain. Germline V lookup: CDR1 MNHEY, CDR2 SVGEGT. The CDR3 loop spans 14 amino acids. The V and J ends lost 2 bases and 3 bases respectively, with 10 bases between them. Here the CDR3 DNA reads TGTGCCAGCAGTTACAGGGCCTTGGACTATGGCTACACCTTC. This sequence encodes CASSYRALDYGYTF.

The V and J genes are TRBV11-2 and TRBJ2-2, with D perhaps TRBD1 (6 bases). Trimming stripped 4 bases from V and 0 bases from J, with 15 bases between. Per germline, CDR1 SGHAT and CDR2 FQNNGV. The CDR3 totals 17 residues. The CDR3 reads CASSWTTGQPNTGELFF. The CDR3 DNA is TGTGCCAGCAGCTGGACAACGGGACAACCGAACACCGGGGAGCTGTTTTTT. Full variable domain (missing parts from reference TRBV11-2 and TRBJ2-2): EAGVAQSPRYKIIEKRQSVAFWCNPISGHATLYWYQQILGQGPKLLIQFQNNGVVDDSQLPKDRFSAERLKGVDSTLKIQPAKLEDSAVYLCASSWTTGQPNTGELFFGEGSRLTVL.

This clonotype showed up many times. The chain links TRBV5-1 to TRBJ1-5; D remains ambiguous. Germline loops: CDR1 SGHRS, CDR2 YFSETQ. The CDR3 is made up of 15 amino acids. The V gene lost 2 bases and the J gene lost 1 base, with 10 bases spanning the gap. The DNA for the CDR3 is TGCGCCAGCAGCTTCTTAGGTGGGAGCAATCAGCCCCAGCATTTT. It codes for CASSFLGGSNQPQHF.

The genes are TRBV18 and TRBJ1-3; D is uncertain. The V and J ends lost 4 bases and 0 bases respectively, with 16 bases between them. The CDR3 consists of 17 residues. From germline, CDR1 is KGHSH and CDR2 LQKENI. CDR3: CASSRTYGDISGNTIYF. As DNA, the CDR3 is TGTGCCAGCTCACGTACCTATGGTGACATCTCTGGAAACACCATATATTTT. The whole variable domain, remainder taken from reference TRBV18 and TRBJ1-3, is NAGVMQNPRHLVRRRGQEARLRCSPMKGHSHVYWYRQLPEEGLKFMVYLQKENIIDESGMPKERFSAEFPKEGPSILRIQQVVRGDSAAYFCASSRTYGDISGNTIYFGEGSWLTVV.

V is TRBV7-6 and J is TRBJ1-4, with D unresolved. The CDR3 is made up of 16 amino acids. The V gene lost 1 base and the J gene lost 6 bases, with 15 bases spanning the gap. CDR1 SGHVS and CDR2 FNYEAQ come from the germline V gene. CDR3 bases: TGTGCCAGCAGCTTAGGTGTCTTGGACCCCGATGAAAAACTGTTTTTT. It is translated as CASSLGVLDPDEKLFF.

This chain uses TRBV11-2 with TRBJ2-1, with D hard to call. Trimming took off 1 base at V and 10 bases at J, with 14 bases between the two ends. Germline values: CDR1 SGHAT, CDR2 FQNNGV. The CDR3 covers 14 residues. The CDR3 spells CASSLAGPEREQFF. The CDR3 DNA sequence: TGTGCCAGCAGCTTAGCAGGCCCCGAAAGGGAGCAGTTCTTC.

This clonotype was observed many times. The J gene is TRBJ1-2, the V gene TRBV2; possible D gene TRBD1, 5 bases. This CDR3 spans 11 amino acids. Germline CDR1 reads SNHLY; CDR2 reads FYNNEI. With 4 bases removed from V and 7 bases from J, the gap between germline ends came to 7 bases. The CDR3: CASSARGGYTF. CDR3 nucleotide sequence: TGTGCCAGCAGTGCGAGGGGTGGCTACACCTTC.

There are many counts of this clonotype. The chain has TRBV20-1 and TRBJ1-1, with D perhaps TRBD1 (6 bases). From germline, CDR1 is DFQATT and CDR2 SNEGSKA (reference sequence). The germline V and J ends were trimmed by 4 bases and 4 bases, with 16 bases remaining between them. CDR3 size: 14 residues. The CDR3 protein is CSAKTQGGFTEAFF. The CDR3 DNA reads as TGCAGTGCTAAAACTCAAGGGGGGTTCACTGAAGCTTTCTTT.

This clonotype was counted only a few times. The J gene is TRBJ1-5, the V gene TRBV6-1; D is ambiguous. Trimming left V 2 bases short and J 4 bases short, with 6 bases between. The V gene's germline CDR1 is MNHNS and CDR2 SASEGT. The CDR3 loop spans 13 amino acids. CDR3 amino acids: CASSEMGNQPQHF. The CDR3 bases are TGTGCCAGCAGTGAAATGGGAAATCAGCCCCAGCATTTT.

In this sample, this clonotype turned up many times. This chain uses TRBV3-1 with TRBJ1-6; D ambiguous. Germline V lookup: CDR1 LGHDT, CDR2 YNNKEL (reference sequence). The CDR3 is made up of 13 amino acids. The V end was cut by 1 base, the J end by 8 bases, with 6 bases between. CDR3 loop: CASSQVDDSPLHF. The CDR3 coding sequence is TGTGCCAGCAGCCAAGTTGACGATTCACCCCTCCACTTT.

This clonotype was seen only a few times. The gene calls are TRBV24-1 and TRBJ2-3; D perhaps matches TRBD1 (5 bases). V was trimmed by 3 bases and J by 9 bases, leaving 15 bases between them. The CDR3 is 14 residues long. Germline loops: CDR1 KGHDR, CDR2 SFDVKD. This CDR3 is CATSDVGPLWTQYF. CDR3 nucleotides: TGTGCCACCAGTGATGTGGGGCCCCTTTGGACGCAGTATTTT.

The V and J genes are TRBV5-1 and TRBJ2-2; perhaps TRBD2 as D (5 bases). The CDR3 sequence is 16 residues long. Trimming took 0 bases from V and 4 from J, leaving 13 bases between them. Germline CDR1 and CDR2: SGHRS and YFSETQ. CDR3 in DNA: TGCGCCAGCAGCTTGGATAGCAGCGGCGGCACCGGGGAGCTGTTTTTT. Its protein is CASSLDSSGGTGELFF.

This clonotype has at least ten counts. The CDR3 bases are TGTGCCAGCAGCCACCGGACTAGCGGGGAAGAGACCCAGTACTTC. Protein sequence: CASSHRTSGEETQYF. This sequence joins TRBV3-1 and TRBJ2-5; 12 nucleotides align to TRBD2. This CDR3 spans 15 amino acids. Germline V gene lookup returns CDR1 LGHDT and CDR2 YNNKEL (reference sequence). V lost 3 bases to trimming and J lost 3 bases; unmatched junction nucleotides: 2.

This clonotype was counted many times. The genes are TRBV7-3 and TRBJ2-5, with D uncertain. The V and J ends lost 2 bases and 0 bases respectively, with 7 bases between them. There are 14 residues in the CDR3. Per the germline V gene, CDR1 is SGHTA and CDR2 is FQGTGA. The CDR3 bases are TGTGCCAGCAGCTTACGGGCCAACCAAGAGACCCAGTACTTC. This sequence encodes CASSLRANQETQYF. Variable domain in full (rest from reference TRBV7-3 and TRBJ2-5): GAGVSQTPSNKVTEKGKYVELRCDPISGHTALYWYRQSLGQGPEFLIYFQGTGAADDSGLPNDRFFAVRPEGSVSTLKIQRTERGDSAVYLCASSLRANQETQYFGPGTRLLVL.

The chain is built from TRBV4-1 and TRBJ2-5; D perhaps matches TRBD1 (5 bases). V lost 8 bases, J lost 5 bases, and 12 bases lay in between. Germline lookup yields CDR1 MGHRA and CDR2 YSYEKL. This CDR3 is 12 amino acids long. CDR3 coding DNA: TGCGCCAGCGGCAGGGTTAGCGAGACCCAGTACTTC. Amino acid sequence: CASGRVSETQYF.